The clone carrying this T cell receptor (beta chain) occurred a few times. This same CDR3 is encoded by further DNA sequences in the sample. Germline loops: CDR1 SGDLS, CDR2 YYNGEE. CDR3 length: 13 residues. Trimming took 5 bases from V and 0 from J, leaving 7 bases between them. All of the isolated RNA was reverse transcribed, so expressed TCRB transcripts were sequenced. This table comes from immunoSEQ multiplex PCR, and its TCRdb copy is limited to in-frame clones, with some not included. This sample has roughly 150,000 clones, with 8.5% to 14% found just once. These data belong to a study of beta chain features in type 1 diabetes.

The sequencing sample was made of central memory CD4+ T cells from blood. The V gene is TRBV9, the J gene TRBJ2-3; D call uncertain. The TCR comes from a man younger than 30 in good health. The CDR3 loop reads CASSGPSTDTQYF. The CDR3 nucleotides are TGTGCCAGCAGTGGCCCAAGCACAGATACGCAGTATTTT.